These 16 T cell receptor beta chains were all obtained from the same sample, sequenced in a study of blood T cell repertoires in COVID-19. The data were produced by immunoSEQ multiplex PCR, yet TCRdb's version contains in-frame clones alone and is incomplete. The repertoire holds about 150,000 clones, more than 75% seen once, with less than 5.5% in the top ten. The source material was peripheral blood. The receptors shown here come from a woman in her forties or fifties with acute or convalescent COVID-19.

This clone was seen once. The V call is TRBV29-1, the J call TRBJ1-1, with D perhaps TRBD1 (6 bases). The CDR3 consists of 13 residues. V was pared by 5 bases and J by 0 bases, with 10 bases between. Germline V gives CDR1 SQVTM, CDR2 ANQGSEA. Written as DNA, the CDR3 is TGCAGCGTTTTAGGACAGTTGAACACTGAAGCTTTCTTT. It yields the protein CSVLGQLNTEAFF. Combining the CDR3 with reference TRBV29-1 and TRBJ1-1 gives the whole variable domain SAVISQKPSRDICQRGTSLTIQCQVDSQVTMMFWYRQQPGQSLTLIATANQGSEATYESGFVIDKFPISRPNLTFSTLTVSNMSPEDSSIYLCSVLGQLNTEAFFGQGTRLTVV.

This clone showed up just once. This CDR3 reads CASSYSAKTEAFF. The CDR3 bases are TGTGCCAGCAGTTACTCCGCGAAGACTGAAGCTTTCTTT. V usage is TRBV6-2 or TRBV6-3 and J usage is TRBJ1-1; D not resolved. Germline V gene sequence: CDR1 MNHEY, CDR2 SVGEGT. The CDR3 runs 13 residues. The V end was cut by 0 bases, the J end by 5 bases, with 7 bases between.

This clone was observed once. The chain links TRBV4-3 to TRBJ2-7, with 7 bases aligning to TRBD2. The J segment lost 5 bases and the V segment lost 0 bases, leaving 4 bases of the junction unmatched. The V gene's germline CDR1 is LGHNA and CDR2 YSLEER. The CDR3 contains 14 residues. Here the CDR3 reads CASSQESGVNEQYF. CDR3 bases: TGCGCCAGCAGCCAAGAAAGCGGGGTTAACGAGCAGTACTTC.

The J gene is TRBJ1-5, the V gene TRBV9, with no clear D. This CDR3 comprises 14 residues. Germline V gene data show CDR1 as SGDLS and CDR2 as YYNGEE. V was trimmed by 0 bases and J by 7 bases, leaving 11 bases between them. DNA for the CDR3: TGTGCCAGCAGCGTAGGTTCGGGAGGACAGCCCCAGCATTTT. This codes for CASSVGSGGQPQHF.

The chain uses TRBV4-3 and TRBJ1-4; D not certain. There are 16 residues in the CDR3. V was shortened by 7 bases and J by 3 bases, with 18 bases between the two germline ends. Per the germline V gene, CDR1 is LGHNA and CDR2 is YSLEER. CDR3 DNA: TGCGCCAGCACCAGAACGGGGATTTTGGCTAATGAAAAACTGTTTTTT. Encoded protein: CASTRTGILANEKLFF.

This clone was found once. In nucleotides, the CDR3 is TGTGCCAGCAGCTTGGCAGCGGGGTATTACAATGAGCAGTTCTTC. It translates to CASSLAAGYYNEQFF. The chain couples TRBV5-4 to TRBJ2-1; 7 bases agree with TRBD2. The CDR3 totals 15 residues. After removal of 0 bases from V and 4 bases from J, the junction contained 4 bases not matched to a gene. Per the germline V gene, CDR1 is SGHNT and CDR2 is YYREEE (reference sequence).

The chain carries TRBV7-6 and TRBJ2-2, with TRBD2 as a possible D gene (6 bases). This CDR3 region has 16 residues. Germline values: CDR1 SGHVS, CDR2 FNYEAQ. V gave up 4 bases and J gave up 1 base, with 13 bases separating them. CDR3 residues: CASSSQTRENTGELFF. The DNA of the CDR3 is TGTGCCAGCAGCTCGCAGACTAGGGAGAACACCGGGGAGCTGTTTTTT.

The chain carries TRBV19 and TRBJ1-4; D may be TRBD1 (6 bases). This CDR3 region has 14 residues. Germline CDR1 reads LNHDA; CDR2 reads SQIVND (reference sequence). Trimming took 5 bases from V and 3 from J, leaving 10 bases between them. CDR3 coding DNA: TGTGCCAGTAGTCCCGACAGGTCTAATGAAAAACTGTTTTTT. Translated, it gives CASSPDRSNEKLFF.

This sequence joins TRBV7-3 and TRBJ1-2; 10 bases are shared with TRBD1. Losses at the gene ends were 5 bases for V and 8 bases for J; bases not matched to a gene: 11. The germline gives CDR1 SGHTA, CDR2 FQGTGA. The CDR3 is 15 residues long. CDR3 residues: CASSLKEDRGRGYTF. CDR3 coding DNA: TGTGCCAGCAGCCTAAAGGAGGACAGGGGGAGAGGCTACACCTTC.

This clone came up once. The gene calls are TRBV15 and TRBJ1-1; D is undetermined. Germline V gene data show CDR1 as LNHNV and CDR2 as YYDKDF (reference sequence). The CDR3 has 16 residues. The V end was cut by 0 bases, the J end by 4 bases, with 15 bases between. In DNA form, the CDR3 reads TGTGCCACCAGCAGAGAGCGGGGAAGGTTGGGCACTGAAGCTTTCTTT. Protein: CATSRERGRLGTEAFF.

This clone occurred once. The V gene is TRBV19, the J gene TRBJ1-4; TRBD1 agrees at 7 bases. Germline V gives CDR1 LNHDA, CDR2 SQIVND (reference sequence). CDR3 length: 15 amino acids. V shed 5 bases and J 2 bases; nucleotides not matched to a gene: 5. The chain's CDR3 is CASSEDRRTNEKLFF. The CDR3 DNA is TGTGCCAGTAGTGAGGACAGGAGGACTAATGAAAAACTGTTTTTT. Full variable domain (rest looked up from reference TRBV19 and TRBJ1-4): DGGITQSPKYLFRKEGQNVTLSCEQNLNHDAMYWYRQDPGQGLRLIYYSQIVNDFQKGDIAEGYSVSREKKESFPLTVTSAQKNPTAFYLCASSEDRRTNEKLFFGSGTQLSVL.

As concerns this clone: Additional DNA sequences in this sample encode the identical CDR3. CDR3 sequence: CASSLSTGVDTEAFF. CDR3 coding DNA: TGTGCCAGCAGTTTATCGACAGGGGTCGACACTGAAGCTTTCTTT. The V gene is TRBV27, the J gene TRBJ1-1; TRBD1 matches 8 bases. The germline gives CDR1 MNHEY, CDR2 SMNVEV (reference sequence). J was trimmed by 3 bases and V by 0 bases; bases with no gene match: 3. This CDR3 contains 15 residues.

CDR3 DNA sequence: TGTGCCAGCACTCTCGACAGGGGACTCTCTGGAAACACCATATATTTT. Its translation: CASTLDRGLSGNTIYF. J is TRBJ1-3 and V is TRBV2, with TRBD1 matching over 8 bases. There are 16 residues in the CDR3. CDR1 and CDR2 (germline): SNHLY, FYNNEI. Trimming removed 7 bases from V and 0 bases from J; junction bases left unmatched: 8.

A single count supports this clone. The chain employs TRBV5-6 and TRBJ1-6; D not resolved. Trimming took 4 bases from V and 7 from J, leaving 15 bases between them. Germline-derived CDR1 and CDR2 are SGHDT and YYEEEE. CDR3 length: 15 residues. CDR3 DNA sequence: TGTGCCAGCAGCCCAATCTGGAAGGAGAATTCACCCCTCCACTTT. Amino acid sequence: CASSPIWKENSPLHF. The whole variable domain, filled in from reference TRBV5-6 and TRBJ1-6, reads DAGVTQSPTHLIKTRGQQVTLRCSPKSGHDTVSWYQQALGQGPQFIFQYYEEEERQRGNFPDRFSGHQFPNYSSELNVNALLLGDSALYLCASSPIWKENSPLHFGNGTRLTVT.

This clone was detected once. The rearrangement uses TRBV4-2 and TRBJ1-1, with D perhaps TRBD1 (5 bases). From germline, CDR1 is LGHNA and CDR2 YNFKEQ. V was clipped by 1 base and J by 1 base, with 10 bases between them. CDR3 length: 15 amino acids. The CDR3 loop reads CASSQGQGSNTEAFF. Written as DNA, the CDR3 is TGTGCCAGCAGCCAAGGGCAGGGCTCGAACACTGAAGCTTTCTTT.

V is TRBV7-2 and J is TRBJ1-4; D possibly corresponds to TRBD1 (5 bases). V lost 5 bases to trimming and J lost 0 bases, with 10 bases between them. This CDR3 comprises 15 residues. From germline, CDR1 is SGHTA and CDR2 FQGNSA. In nucleotides, the CDR3 is TGTGCCAGCAGCCCAGACAGTGCAACTAATGAAAAACTGTTTTTT. Its translation is CASSPDSATNEKLFF.